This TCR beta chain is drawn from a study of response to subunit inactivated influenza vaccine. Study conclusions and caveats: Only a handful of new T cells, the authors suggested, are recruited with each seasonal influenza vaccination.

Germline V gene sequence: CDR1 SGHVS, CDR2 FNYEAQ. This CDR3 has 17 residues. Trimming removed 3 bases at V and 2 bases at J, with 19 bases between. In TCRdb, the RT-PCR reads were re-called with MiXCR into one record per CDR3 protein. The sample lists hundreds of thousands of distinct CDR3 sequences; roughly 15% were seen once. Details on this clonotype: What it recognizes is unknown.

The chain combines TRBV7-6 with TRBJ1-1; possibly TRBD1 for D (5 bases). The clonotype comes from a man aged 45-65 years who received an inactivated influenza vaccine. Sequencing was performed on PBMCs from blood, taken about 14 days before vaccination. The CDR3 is CASSFVLARTPNTEAFF. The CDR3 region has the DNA TGTGCCAGCAGCTTTGTGTTGGCCCGGACACCCAACACTGAAGCTTTCTTT. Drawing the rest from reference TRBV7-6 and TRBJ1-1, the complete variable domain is GAGVSQSPRYKVTKRGQDVALRCDPISGHVSLYWYRQALGQGPEFLTYFNYEAQQDKSGLPNDRFSAERPEGSISTLTIQRTEQRDSAMYRCASSFVLARTPNTEAFFGQGTRLTVV.